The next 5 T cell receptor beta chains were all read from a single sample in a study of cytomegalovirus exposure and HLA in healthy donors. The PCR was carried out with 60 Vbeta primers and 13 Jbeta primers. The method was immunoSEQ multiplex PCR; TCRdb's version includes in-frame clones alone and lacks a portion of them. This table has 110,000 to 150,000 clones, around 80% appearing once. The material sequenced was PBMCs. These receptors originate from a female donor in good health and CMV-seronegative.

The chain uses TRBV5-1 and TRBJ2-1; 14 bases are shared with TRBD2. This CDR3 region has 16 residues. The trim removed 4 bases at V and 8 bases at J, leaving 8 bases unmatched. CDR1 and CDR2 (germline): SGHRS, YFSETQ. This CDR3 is CASSPGTSGSVDEQFF. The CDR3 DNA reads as TGCGCCAGCAGCCCTGGGACTAGCGGGAGTGTCGATGAGCAGTTCTTC.

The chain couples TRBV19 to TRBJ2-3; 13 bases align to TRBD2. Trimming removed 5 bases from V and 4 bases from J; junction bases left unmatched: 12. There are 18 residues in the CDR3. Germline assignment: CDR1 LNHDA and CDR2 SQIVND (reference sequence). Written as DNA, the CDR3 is TGTGCCAGTAGTCGGGGACTAGCGGGAATAAGTGGGGCAGATACGCAGTATTTT. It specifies CASSRGLAGISGADTQYF.

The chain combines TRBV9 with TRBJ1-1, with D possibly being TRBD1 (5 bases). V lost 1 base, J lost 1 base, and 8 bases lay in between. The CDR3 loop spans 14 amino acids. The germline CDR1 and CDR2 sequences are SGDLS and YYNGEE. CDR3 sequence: CASSVSGGNTEAFF. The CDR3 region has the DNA TGTGCCAGCAGCGTATCGGGGGGGAACACTGAAGCTTTCTTT.

In nucleotides, the CDR3 is TGTGCCAGCTCCTCCTCGACAGGCCAGCGGGAGACCCAGTACTTC. Encoded protein: CASSSSTGQRETQYF. V usage is TRBV18 and J usage is TRBJ2-5, with D possibly being TRBD1 (6 bases). V was cut by 6 bases and J by 5 bases, with 19 bases left in between. Germline assignment: CDR1 KGHSH and CDR2 LQKENI. This CDR3 has 15 residues.

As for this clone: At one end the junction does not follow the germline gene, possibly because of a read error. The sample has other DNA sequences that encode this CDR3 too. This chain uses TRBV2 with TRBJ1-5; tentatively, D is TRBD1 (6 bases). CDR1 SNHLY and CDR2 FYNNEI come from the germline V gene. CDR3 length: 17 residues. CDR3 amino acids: CASSEERGRGSNQPQHF. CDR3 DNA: TGTGCCAGCAGTGAAGAGAGGGGCAGGGGTAGCAATCAGCCCCAGCACTTT.